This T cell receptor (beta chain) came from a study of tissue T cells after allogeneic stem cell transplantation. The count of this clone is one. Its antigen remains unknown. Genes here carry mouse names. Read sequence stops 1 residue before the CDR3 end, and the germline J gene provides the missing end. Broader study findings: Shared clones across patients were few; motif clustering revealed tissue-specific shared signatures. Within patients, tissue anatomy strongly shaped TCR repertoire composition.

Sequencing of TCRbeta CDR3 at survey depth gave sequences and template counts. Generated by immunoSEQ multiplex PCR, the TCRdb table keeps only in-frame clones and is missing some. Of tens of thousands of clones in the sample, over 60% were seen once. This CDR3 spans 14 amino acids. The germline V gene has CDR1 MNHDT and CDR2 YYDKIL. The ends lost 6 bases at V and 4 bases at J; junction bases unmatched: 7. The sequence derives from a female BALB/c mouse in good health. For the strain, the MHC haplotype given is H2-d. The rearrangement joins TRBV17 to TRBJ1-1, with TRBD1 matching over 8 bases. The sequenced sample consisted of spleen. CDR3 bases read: TGTGCTAGCAGCCCGGACAGGGTGAGCACAGAAGTCTTC. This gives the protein CASSPDRVSTEVF. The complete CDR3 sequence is CASSPDRVSTEVFF.